Below are 13 T cell receptor beta chains sequenced from a single sample in a study of T cells in Graves' hyperthyroidism and ophthalmopathy. Amplified TCR beta CDR3 regions derived from RNA transcripts. RT-PCR in the first round (using the HTBI primer set) targeted the TCR CDR3. TCRdb fed the multiplex PCR reads into MiXCR, producing one record per CDR3 protein. The table lists tens of thousands of distinct CDR3 sequences, approximately 58% of them singletons, with roughly 30% in the top ten. Specimen: peripheral blood or thyroid tissue (not recorded which). Receptors originate from a man in his late teens or twenties with Graves' hyperthyroidism.

The chain uses TRBV2 and TRBJ2-7, with TRBD2 as a possible D gene (5 bases). This CDR3 is 13 amino acids long. Trimming removed 7 bases at V and 5 bases at J, with 15 bases between. Germline loops: CDR1 SNHLY, CDR2 FYNNEI. The CDR3, as DNA: TGTGCCAGCACCCGGGTAGGGAGCCACGAGCAGTACTTC. Amino acid sequence: CASTRVGSHEQYF.

The V and J genes are TRBV7-8 and TRBJ2-5; D is tentatively TRBD1 or TRBD2 (5 bases each). Germline CDR1 reads SGHVS; CDR2 reads FQNEAQ. The CDR3 contains 15 residues. The V end lost 5 bases, the J end lost 1 base, and 14 bases lay between the germline ends. For the CDR3, the DNA is TGTGCCAGCAGCCTAAACCGGGACGGCCAAGAGACCCAGTACTTC. Encoded protein: CASSLNRDGQETQYF.

This clonotype appeared many times. The rearrangement uses TRBV20-1 and TRBJ1-1; D gene uncertain. V was trimmed by 5 bases and J by 3 bases, leaving 4 bases between them. CDR1 and CDR2 (germline): DFQATT, SNEGSKA (reference sequence). The CDR3 is 10 amino acids. In nucleotides, the CDR3 is TGCAGTGCTTCGTACACTGAAGCTTTCTTT. It is translated as CSASYTEAFF.

This clonotype was recorded at least ten times. V is TRBV27 and J is TRBJ2-2, with D possibly matching TRBD2 (6 bases). Trimming took 6 bases from V and 4 from J, leaving 15 bases between them. CDR1 and CDR2 from the germline V gene are MNHEY and SMNVEV (reference sequence). This CDR3 has 15 amino acids. The DNA of the CDR3 is TGTGCCAGCAGAAGACTAGAATCGGCCACCGGGGAGCTGTTTTTT. This gives the protein CASRRLESATGELFF.

The chain carries TRBV7-9 and TRBJ2-7; 10 nucleotides agree with TRBD2. The junction had 9 bases not matched to a gene; V was cut back by 5 bases and J by 5 bases. CDR1 SEHNR and CDR2 FQNEAQ come from the germline V gene (reference sequence). This CDR3 region has 15 residues. The CDR3 loop is CASSHRAGGFHEQYF. DNA of the CDR3: TGTGCCAGCAGCCACAGAGCGGGAGGGTTCCACGAGCAGTACTTC.

This rearrangement joins TRBV19 to TRBJ2-7, with 8 bases aligning to TRBD1. V dropped 5 bases and J dropped 0; count of bases not matched to a gene: 6. The CDR3 runs to 15 residues. CDR1 and CDR2 from the germline V gene are LNHDA and SQIVND (reference sequence). The DNA for the CDR3 is TGTGCCAGTAGTCCCGGGACAGGCACCTCCTACGAGCAGTACTTC. Translated: CASSPGTGTSYEQYF.

The gene calls are TRBV29-1 and TRBJ1-1; the D gene is possibly TRBD1 (5 bases). Between the trimmed V and J ends, which lost 0 bases and 6 bases, there was a span of 14 bases. CDR3 length: 14 amino acids. Germline CDR1 is SQVTM and CDR2 is ANQGSEA. The CDR3 protein is CSVEDREGHAEAFF. As DNA, the CDR3 is TGCAGCGTTGAAGATCGGGAGGGGCACGCTGAAGCTTTCTTT.

In its sample, this clonotype is medium-sized. The chain uses TRBV20-1 and TRBJ1-1; D gene ambiguous. The V gene lost 3 bases and the J gene lost 6 bases, with 5 bases spanning the gap. This CDR3 has 10 residues. Germline CDR1 reads DFQATT; CDR2 reads SNEGSKA (reference sequence). This chain's CDR3 is CSASWAEAFF. CDR3 DNA sequence: TGCAGTGCTAGTTGGGCTGAAGCTTTCTTT.

The V gene is TRBV15, the J gene TRBJ1-1, with D uncertain. The CDR3 sequence is 14 residues long. V dropped 0 bases and J dropped 4 bases, with 9 bases sitting between them. Germline CDR1 is LNHNV and CDR2 is YYDKDF (reference sequence). The DNA of the CDR3 is TGTGCCACCAGCAGAGATAAGGACGGCACTGAAGCTTTCTTT. Translation: CATSRDKDGTEAFF.

The rearrangement uses TRBV7-3 and TRBJ2-7; D is perhaps TRBD1 or TRBD2 (5 bases each). The CDR3 is made up of 15 amino acids. CDR1 is SGHTA and CDR2 is FQGTGA in the germline V gene. With 3 bases removed from V and 2 bases from J, the gap between germline ends came to 14 bases. The CDR3 bases are TGTGCCAGCAGCTTGATCCTGGGACGGACCTACGAGCAGTACTTC. This encodes CASSLILGRTYEQYF.

This chain joins TRBV12-3 or TRBV12-4 and TRBJ2-7; D uncertain. This CDR3 is built from 13 residues. V was shortened by 5 bases and J by 2 bases, with 10 bases between the two germline ends. The DNA of the CDR3 is TGTGCCAGCAGTCTCTGGAAGGCCTACGAGCAGTACTTC. Its translation is CASSLWKAYEQYF.

The rearrangement joins TRBV10-3 to TRBJ1-1, with 8 bases aligning to TRBD1. V lost 4 bases and J lost 1; bases outside the gene matches: 2. The germline gives CDR1 ENHRY, CDR2 SYGVKD. The CDR3 has 14 residues. CDR3 nucleotides: TGTGCCATCAGTGGTGGGACAGGGAACACTGAAGCTTTCTTT. This codes for CAISGGTGNTEAFF.

Points on this clonotype: One junction end does not reproduce the germline sequence, and a read error may be involved. This rearrangement joins TRBV19 to TRBJ2-5; TRBD1 is a possible D gene (6 bases). CDR3 length equals 17 residues. Germline V gene data show CDR1 as LNHDA and CDR2 as SQIVND (reference sequence). The chain's CDR3 is CASSPARTAPYQEAQYF. CDR3 coding DNA: TGCGCCAGTTCCCCCGCCCGGACAGCGCCGTACCAAGAGGCCCAGTACTTC. The full variable domain, its missing parts supplied by reference TRBV19 and TRBJ2-5, is DGGITQSPKYLFRKEGQNVTLSCEQNLNHDAMYWYRQDPGQGLRLIYYSQIVNDFQKGDIAEGYSVSREKKESFPLTVTSAQKNPTAFYLCASSPARTAPYQEAQYFGPGTRLLVL.